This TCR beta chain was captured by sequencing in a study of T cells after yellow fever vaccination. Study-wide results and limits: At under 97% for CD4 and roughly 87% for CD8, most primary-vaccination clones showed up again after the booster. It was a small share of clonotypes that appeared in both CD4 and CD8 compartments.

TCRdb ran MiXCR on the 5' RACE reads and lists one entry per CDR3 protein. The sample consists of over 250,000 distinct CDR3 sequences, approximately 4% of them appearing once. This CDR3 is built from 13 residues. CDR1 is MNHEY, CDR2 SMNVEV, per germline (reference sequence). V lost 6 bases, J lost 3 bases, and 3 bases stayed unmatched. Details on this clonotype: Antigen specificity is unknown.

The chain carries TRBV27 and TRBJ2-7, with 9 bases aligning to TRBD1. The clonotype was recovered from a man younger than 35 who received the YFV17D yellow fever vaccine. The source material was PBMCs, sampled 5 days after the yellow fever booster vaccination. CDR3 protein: CASSTTGGYEQYV. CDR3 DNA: TGTGCCAGCAGCACGACAGGGGGCTACGAGCAGTACGTC.